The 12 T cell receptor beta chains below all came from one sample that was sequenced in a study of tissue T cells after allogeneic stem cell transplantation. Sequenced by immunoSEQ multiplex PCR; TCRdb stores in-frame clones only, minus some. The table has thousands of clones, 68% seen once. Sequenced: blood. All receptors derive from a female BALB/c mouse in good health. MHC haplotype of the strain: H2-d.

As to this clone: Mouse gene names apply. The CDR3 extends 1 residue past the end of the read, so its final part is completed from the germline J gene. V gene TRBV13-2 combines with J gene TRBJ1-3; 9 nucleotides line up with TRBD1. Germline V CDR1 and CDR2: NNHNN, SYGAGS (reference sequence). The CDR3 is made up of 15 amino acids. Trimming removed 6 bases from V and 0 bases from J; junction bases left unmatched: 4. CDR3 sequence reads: CASDGQGNSGNTLYF. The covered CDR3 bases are TGTGCCAGCGACGGACAGGGGAATTCTGGAAATACGCTCTAT.

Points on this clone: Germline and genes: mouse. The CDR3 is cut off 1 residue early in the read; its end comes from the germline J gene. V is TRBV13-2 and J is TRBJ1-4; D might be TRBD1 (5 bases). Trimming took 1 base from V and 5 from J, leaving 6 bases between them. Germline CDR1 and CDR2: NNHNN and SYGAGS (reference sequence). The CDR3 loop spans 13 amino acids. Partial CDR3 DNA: TGTGCCAGCGGTGATCGGGGGAACGAAAGATTATTT. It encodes CASGDRGNERLF. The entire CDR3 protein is CASGDRGNERLFF.

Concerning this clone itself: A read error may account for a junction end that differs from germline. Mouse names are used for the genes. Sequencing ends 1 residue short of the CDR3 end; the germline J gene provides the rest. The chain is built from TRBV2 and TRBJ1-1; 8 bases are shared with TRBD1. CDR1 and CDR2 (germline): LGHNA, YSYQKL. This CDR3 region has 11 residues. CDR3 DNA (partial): TGTGCCAGCAGCCCGGGGACAGGAGTCTTC. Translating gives CASSPGTGVF. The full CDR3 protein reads CASSPGTGVFF.

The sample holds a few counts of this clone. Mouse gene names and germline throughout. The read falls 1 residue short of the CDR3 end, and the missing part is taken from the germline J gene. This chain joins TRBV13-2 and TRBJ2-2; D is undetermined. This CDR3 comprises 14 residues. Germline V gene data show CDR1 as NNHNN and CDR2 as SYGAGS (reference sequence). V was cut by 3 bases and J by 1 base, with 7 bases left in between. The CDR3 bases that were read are TGTGCCAGCGGTGGACGTGGAAACACCGGGCAGCTCTAC. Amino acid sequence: CASGGRGNTGQLY. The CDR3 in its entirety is CASGGRGNTGQLYF.

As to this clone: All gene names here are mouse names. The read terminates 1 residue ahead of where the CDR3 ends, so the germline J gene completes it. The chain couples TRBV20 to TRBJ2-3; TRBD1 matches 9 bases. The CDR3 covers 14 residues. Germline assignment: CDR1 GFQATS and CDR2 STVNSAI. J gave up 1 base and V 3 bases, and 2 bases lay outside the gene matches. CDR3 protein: CGASRDRGAETLYF. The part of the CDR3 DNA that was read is TGTGGTGCTAGCCGGGACAGGGGTGCAGAAACGCTGTAT.

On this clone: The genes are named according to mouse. The CDR3 is CASSCLGYEQYF. CDR3 DNA (partial): TGTGCCAGCAGTTGTCTGGGGTATGAACAGTAC. The chain employs TRBV22 and TRBJ2-7; TRBD2 was called by the table and not checked on the DNA. The read finishes 1 residue shy of the CDR3 end, and the germline J gene is used to complete it. TRBV22 is flagged as a pseudogene. There are 12 residues in the CDR3.

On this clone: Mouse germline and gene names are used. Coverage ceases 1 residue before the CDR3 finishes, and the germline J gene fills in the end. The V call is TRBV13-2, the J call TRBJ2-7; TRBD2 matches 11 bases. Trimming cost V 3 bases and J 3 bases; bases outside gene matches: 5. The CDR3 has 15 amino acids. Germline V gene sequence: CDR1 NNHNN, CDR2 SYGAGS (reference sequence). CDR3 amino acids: CASGGDWGGVYEQYF. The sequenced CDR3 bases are TGTGCCAGCGGTGGAGACTGGGGGGGGGTCTATGAACAGTAC.

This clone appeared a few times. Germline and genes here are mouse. Partial CDR3 DNA: TGTGCCAGCAGTGATGTGGACAGATTCTTTTCTGGAAATACGCTCTAT. Its translation: CASSDVDRFFSGNTLY. The CDR3 in its entirety is CASSDVDRFFSGNTLYF. The rearrangement joins TRBV13-3 to TRBJ1-3, with D possibly being TRBD1 (6 bases). The CDR3 is cut off 1 residue early in the read; its end comes from the germline J gene. Germline loops: CDR1 NNHDY, CDR2 SYVADS. The CDR3 runs to 17 residues. Trimming left V 0 bases short and J 0 bases short, with 13 bases between.

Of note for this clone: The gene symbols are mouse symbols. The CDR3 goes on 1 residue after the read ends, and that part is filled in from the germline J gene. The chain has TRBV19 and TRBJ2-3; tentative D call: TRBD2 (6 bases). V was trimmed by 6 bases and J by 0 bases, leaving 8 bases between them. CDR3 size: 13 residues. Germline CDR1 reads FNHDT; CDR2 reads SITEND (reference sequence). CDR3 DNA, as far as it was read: TGTGCCAGCAAACTGGGTAGTGCAGAAACGCTGTAT. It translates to CASKLGSAETLY. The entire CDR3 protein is CASKLGSAETLYF.

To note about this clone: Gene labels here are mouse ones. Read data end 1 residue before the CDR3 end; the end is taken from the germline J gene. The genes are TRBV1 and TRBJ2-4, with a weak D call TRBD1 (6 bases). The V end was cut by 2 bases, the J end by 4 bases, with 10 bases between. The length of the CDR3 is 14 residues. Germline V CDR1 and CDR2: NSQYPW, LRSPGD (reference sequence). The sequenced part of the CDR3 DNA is TGCACCTGCAGTGCAAGGACAGAAAAAAACACCTTGTAC. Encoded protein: CTCSARTEKNTLY. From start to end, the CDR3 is CTCSARTEKNTLYF.

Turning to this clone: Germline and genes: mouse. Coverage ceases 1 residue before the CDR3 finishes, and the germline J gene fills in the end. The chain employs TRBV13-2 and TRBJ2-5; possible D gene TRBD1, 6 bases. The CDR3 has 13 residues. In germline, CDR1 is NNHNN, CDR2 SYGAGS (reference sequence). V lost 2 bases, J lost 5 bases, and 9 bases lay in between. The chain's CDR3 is CASGDQGRDTQYF. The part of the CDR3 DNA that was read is TGTGCCAGCGGTGACCAGGGGCGAGACACCCAGTAC.

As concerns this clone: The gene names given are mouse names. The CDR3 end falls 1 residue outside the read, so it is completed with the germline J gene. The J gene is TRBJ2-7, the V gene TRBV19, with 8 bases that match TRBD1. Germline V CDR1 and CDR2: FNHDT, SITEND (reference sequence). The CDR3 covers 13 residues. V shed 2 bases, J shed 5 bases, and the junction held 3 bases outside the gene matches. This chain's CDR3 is CASSMTGVDEQYF. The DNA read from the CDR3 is TGTGCCAGCAGTATGACAGGGGTGGATGAACAGTAC.